The sequence of this T cell receptor (beta chain) was determined in a study of cytotoxic CD8 clonotypes in ibrutinib-treated CLL. In the study overall: On average, each sample had about 250,000 productive templates and approximately 85,000 productive rearrangements.

With 4 bases removed from V and 0 bases from J, the gap between germline ends came to 12 bases. CDR1 is SGHVT, CDR2 SQSDAQ, per germline. This CDR3 region has 15 residues. Points from the study as a whole: Higher clonality was seen at ibrutinib response and a return toward baseline at progression.

Cryopreserved PBMCs provided around 1.9 micrograms of genomic DNA for the TCR beta libraries. Target depth was 1 in 200,000 to 1 in 1 million T cells, about 10x per clonotype. The data were produced by immunoSEQ multiplex PCR, yet TCRdb's version contains in-frame clones alone and is incomplete. This table has approximately 120,000 clones, 45% to 65% appearing once. As to this clone: Its antigen is not known. Being one base from a much bigger clone, this may be a read error.

The input for sequencing was PBMCs, taken after 24 months of ibrutinib treatment. The rearrangement uses TRBV7-4 and TRBJ1-1; weak D call: TRBD1 (5 bases). The sequence derives from a human donor with chronic lymphocytic leukemia. The CDR3 spells CASSWEKGLNTEAFF. The CDR3 DNA reads TGTGCCAGCAGCTGGGAGAAGGGACTGAACACTGAAGCTTTCTTT.